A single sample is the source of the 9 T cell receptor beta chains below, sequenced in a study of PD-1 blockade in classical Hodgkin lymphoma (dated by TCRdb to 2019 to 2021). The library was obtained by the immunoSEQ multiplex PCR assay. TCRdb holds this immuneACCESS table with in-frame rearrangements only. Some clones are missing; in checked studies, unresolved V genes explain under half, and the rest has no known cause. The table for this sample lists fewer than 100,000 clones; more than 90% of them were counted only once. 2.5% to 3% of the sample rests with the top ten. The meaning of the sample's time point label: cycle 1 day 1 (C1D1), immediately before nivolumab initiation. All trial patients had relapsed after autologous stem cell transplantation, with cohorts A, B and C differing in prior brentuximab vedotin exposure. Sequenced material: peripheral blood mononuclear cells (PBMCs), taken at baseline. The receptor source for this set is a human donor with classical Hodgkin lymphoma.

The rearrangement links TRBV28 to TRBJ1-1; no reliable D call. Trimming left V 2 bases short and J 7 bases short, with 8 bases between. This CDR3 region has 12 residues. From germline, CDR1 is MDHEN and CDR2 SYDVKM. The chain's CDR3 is CASSLPQREAFF. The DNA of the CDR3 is TGTGCCAGCAGTTTACCCCAGCGTGAAGCTTTCTTT. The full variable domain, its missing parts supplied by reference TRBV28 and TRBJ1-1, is DVKVTQSSRYLVKRTGEKVFLECVQDMDHENMFWYRQDPGLGLRLIYFSYDVKMKEKGDIPEGYSVSREKKERFSLILESASTNQTSMYLCASSLPQREAFFGQGTRLTVV.

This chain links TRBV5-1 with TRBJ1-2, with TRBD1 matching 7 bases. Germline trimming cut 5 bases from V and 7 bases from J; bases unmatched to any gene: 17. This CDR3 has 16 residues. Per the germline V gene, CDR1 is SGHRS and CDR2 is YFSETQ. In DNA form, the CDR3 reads TGCGCCAGCAGTGGGGGACAGCAAAGGGGCTTGGGTGGCTACACCTTC. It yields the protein CASSGGQQRGLGGYTF. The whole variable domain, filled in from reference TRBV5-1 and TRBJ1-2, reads KAGVTQTPRYLIKTRGQQVTLSCSPISGHRSVSWYQQTPGQGLQFLFEYFSETQRNKGNFPGRFSGRQFSNSRSEMNVSTLELGDSALYLCASSGGQQRGLGGYTFGSGTRLTVV.

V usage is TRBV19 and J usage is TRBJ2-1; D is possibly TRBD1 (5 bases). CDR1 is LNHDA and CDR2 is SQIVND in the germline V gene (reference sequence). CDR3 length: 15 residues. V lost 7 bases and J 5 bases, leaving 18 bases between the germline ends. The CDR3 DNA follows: TGTGCCAGTACCTCAGACAGAGCTATACACAATGAGCAGTTCTTC. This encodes CASTSDRAIHNEQFF.

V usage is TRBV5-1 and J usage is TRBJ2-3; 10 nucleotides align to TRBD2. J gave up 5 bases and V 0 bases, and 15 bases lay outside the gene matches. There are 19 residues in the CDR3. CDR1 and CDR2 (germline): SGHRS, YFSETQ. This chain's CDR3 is CASSLGLAGVRGALDTQYF. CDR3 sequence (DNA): TGCGCCAGCAGCTTGGGTCTAGCGGGAGTACGGGGGGCCCTAGATACGCAGTATTTT.

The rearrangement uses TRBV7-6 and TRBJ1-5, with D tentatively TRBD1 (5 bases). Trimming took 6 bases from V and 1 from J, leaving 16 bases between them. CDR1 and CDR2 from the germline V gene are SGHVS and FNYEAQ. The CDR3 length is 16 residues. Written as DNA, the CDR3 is TGTGCCAGCAGTCCGGGACCCCAGGCGAGCAATCAGCCCCAGCATTTT. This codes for CASSPGPQASNQPQHF.

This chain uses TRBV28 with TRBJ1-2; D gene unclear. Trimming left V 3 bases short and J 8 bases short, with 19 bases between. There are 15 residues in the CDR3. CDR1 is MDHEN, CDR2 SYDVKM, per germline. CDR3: CASSFSARTRQGYTF. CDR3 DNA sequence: TGTGCCAGCAGTTTCTCGGCACGAACCAGACAAGGCTACACCTTC.

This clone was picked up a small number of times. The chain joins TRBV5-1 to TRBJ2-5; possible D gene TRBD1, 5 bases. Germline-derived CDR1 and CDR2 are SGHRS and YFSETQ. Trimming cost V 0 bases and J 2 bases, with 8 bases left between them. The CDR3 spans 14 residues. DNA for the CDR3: TGCGCCAGCAGCTTGGCGACAGCTCAAGAGACCCAGTACTTC. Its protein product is CASSLATAQETQYF.

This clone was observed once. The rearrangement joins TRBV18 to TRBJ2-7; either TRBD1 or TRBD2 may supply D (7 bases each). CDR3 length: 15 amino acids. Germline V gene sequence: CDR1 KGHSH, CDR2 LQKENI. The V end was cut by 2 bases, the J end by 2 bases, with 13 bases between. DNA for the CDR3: TGTGCCAGCTCACCATATTCAGGGGGGGCCTACGAGCAGTACTTC. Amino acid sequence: CASSPYSGGAYEQYF.

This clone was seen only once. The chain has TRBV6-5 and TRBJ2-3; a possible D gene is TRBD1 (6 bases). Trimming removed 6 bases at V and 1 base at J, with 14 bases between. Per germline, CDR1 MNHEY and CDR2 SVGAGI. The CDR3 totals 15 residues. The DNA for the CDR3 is TGTGCCAGCAGATACGGGGCAGGGGGCACAGATACGCAGTATTTT. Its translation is CASRYGAGGTDTQYF.